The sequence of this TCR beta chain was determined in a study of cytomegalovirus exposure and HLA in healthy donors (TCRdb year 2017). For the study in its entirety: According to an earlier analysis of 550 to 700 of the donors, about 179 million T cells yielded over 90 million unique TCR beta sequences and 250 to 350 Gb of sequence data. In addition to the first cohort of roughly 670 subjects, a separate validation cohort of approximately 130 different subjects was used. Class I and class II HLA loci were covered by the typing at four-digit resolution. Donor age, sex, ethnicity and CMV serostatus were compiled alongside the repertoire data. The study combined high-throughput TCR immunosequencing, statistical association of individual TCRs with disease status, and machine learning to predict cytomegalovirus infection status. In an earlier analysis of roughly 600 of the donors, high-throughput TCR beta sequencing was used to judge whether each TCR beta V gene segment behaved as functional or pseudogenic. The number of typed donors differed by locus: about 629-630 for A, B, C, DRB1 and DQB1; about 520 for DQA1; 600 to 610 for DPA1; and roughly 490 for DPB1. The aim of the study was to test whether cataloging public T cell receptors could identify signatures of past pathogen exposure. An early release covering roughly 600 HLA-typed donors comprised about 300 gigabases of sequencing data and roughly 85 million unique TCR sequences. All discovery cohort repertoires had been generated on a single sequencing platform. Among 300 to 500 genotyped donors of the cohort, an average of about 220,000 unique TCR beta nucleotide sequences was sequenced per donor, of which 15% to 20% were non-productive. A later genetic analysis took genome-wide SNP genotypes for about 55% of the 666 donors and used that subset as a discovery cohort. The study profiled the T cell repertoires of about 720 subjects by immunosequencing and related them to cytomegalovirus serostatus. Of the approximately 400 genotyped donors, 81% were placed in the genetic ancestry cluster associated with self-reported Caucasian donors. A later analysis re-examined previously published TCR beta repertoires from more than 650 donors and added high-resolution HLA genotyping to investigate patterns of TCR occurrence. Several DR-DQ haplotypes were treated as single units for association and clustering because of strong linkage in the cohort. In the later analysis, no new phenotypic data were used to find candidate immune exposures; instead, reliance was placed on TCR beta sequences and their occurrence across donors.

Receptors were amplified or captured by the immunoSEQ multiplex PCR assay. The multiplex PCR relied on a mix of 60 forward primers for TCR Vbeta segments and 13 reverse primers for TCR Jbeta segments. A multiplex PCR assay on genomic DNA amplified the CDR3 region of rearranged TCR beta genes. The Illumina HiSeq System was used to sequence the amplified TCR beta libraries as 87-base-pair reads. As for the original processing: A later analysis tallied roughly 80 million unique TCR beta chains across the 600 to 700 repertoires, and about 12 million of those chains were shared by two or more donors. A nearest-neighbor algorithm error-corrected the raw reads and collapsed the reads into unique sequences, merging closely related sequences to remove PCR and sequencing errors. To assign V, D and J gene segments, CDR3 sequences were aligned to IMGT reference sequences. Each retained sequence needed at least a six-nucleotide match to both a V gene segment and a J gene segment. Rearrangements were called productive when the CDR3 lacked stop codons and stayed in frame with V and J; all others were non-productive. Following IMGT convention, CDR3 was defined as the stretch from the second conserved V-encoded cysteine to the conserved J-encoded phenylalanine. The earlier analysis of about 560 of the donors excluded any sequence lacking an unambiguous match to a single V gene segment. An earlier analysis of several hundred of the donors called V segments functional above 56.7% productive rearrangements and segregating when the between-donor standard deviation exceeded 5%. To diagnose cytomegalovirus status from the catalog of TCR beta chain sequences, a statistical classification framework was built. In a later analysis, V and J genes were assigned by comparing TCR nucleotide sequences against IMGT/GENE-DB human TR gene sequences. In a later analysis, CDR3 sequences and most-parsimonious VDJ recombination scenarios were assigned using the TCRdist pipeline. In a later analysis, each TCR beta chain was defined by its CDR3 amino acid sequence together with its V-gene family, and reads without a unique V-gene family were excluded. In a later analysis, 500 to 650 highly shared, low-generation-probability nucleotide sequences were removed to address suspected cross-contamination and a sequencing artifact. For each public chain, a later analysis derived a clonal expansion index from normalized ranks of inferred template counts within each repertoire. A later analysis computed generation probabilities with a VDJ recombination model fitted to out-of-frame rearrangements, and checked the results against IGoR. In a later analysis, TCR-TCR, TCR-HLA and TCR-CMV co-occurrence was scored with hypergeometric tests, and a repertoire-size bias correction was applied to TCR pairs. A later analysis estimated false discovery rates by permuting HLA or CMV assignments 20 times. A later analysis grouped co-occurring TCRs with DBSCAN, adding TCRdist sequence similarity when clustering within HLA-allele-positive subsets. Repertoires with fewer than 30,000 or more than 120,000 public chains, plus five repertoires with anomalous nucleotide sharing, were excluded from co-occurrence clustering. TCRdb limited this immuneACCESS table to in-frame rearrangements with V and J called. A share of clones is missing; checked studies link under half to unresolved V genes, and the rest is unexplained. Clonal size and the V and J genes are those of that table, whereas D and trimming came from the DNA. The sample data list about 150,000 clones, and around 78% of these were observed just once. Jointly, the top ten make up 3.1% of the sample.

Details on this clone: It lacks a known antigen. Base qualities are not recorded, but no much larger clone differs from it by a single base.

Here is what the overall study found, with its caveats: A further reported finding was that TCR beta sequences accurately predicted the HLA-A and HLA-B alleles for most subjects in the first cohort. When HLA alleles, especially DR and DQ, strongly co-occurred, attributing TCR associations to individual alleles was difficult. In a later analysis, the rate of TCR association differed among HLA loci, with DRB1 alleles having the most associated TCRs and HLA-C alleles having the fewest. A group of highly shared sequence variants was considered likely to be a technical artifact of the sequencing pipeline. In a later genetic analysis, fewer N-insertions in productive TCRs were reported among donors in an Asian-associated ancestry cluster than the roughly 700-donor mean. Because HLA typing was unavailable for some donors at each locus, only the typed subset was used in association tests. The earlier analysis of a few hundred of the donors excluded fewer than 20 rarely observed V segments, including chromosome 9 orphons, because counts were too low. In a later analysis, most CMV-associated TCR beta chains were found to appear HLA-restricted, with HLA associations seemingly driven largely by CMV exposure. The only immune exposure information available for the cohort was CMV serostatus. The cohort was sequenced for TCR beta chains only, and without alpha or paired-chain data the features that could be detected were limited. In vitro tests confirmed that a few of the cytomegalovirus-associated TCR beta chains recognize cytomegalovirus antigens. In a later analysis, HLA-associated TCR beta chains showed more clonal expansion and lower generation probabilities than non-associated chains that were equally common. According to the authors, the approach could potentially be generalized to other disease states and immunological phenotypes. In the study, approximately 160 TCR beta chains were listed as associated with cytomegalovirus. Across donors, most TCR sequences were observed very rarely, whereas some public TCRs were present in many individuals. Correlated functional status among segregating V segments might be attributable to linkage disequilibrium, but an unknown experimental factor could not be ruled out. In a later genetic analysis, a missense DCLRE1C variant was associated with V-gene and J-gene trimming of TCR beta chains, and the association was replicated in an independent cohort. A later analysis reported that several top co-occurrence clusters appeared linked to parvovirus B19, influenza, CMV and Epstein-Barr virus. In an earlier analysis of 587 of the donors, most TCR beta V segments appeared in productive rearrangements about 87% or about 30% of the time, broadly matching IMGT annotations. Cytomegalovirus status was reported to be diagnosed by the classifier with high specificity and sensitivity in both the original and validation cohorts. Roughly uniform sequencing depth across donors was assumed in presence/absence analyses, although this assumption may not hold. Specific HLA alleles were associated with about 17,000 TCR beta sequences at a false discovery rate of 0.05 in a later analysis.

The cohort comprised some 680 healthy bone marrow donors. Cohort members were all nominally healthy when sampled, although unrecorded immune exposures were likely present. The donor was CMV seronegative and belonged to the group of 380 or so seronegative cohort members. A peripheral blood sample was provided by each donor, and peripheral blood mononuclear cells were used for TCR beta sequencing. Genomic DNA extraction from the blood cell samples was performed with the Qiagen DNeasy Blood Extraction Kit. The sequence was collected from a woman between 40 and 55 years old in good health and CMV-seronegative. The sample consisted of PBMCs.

Here the CDR3 is given as CASSPQGASGYEQYF. The DNA is TGTGCCAGCTCACCACAAGGGGCTAGCGGCTACGAGCAGTACTTC. The chain employs TRBV18 and TRBJ2-7; 7 bases in the junction line up with TRBD2. The germline V gene supplies CDR1 KGHSH and CDR2 LQKENI. V loses 1 base at its end and J loses 3 bases; junction bases beyond the gene matches: 6. From the cysteine through the phenylalanine, the CDR3 covers 15 amino acids. Solely the CDR3 DNA is kept, with 45 bases framed from the first base. The CDR3 plus the reference TRBV18 and TRBJ2-7 genes for the other parts give the full variable domain: NAGVMQNPRHLVRRRGQEARLRCSPMKGHSHVYWYRQLPEEGLKFMVYLQKENIIDESGMPKERFSAEFPKEGPSILRIQQVVRGDSAAYFCASSPQGASGYEQYFGPGTRLTVT.